These 4 T cell receptor beta chains were sequenced from one sample in a study of CD4+ T cells in melanoma. Assay: immunoSEQ multiplex PCR; the TCRdb copy retains only in-frame clones and omits some. The sample consists of about 140,000 clones, about nine tenths of them appearing once. Every receptor here comes from a human donor with melanoma.

This chain joins TRBV15 and TRBJ2-6; possibly TRBD1 or TRBD2 for D (5 bases each). Trimming stripped 11 bases from V and 4 bases from J, with 12 bases between. Germline loops: CDR1 LNHNV, CDR2 YYDKDF (reference sequence). This CDR3 region has 13 residues. CDR3 sequence (DNA): TGTGCCGTGAGGGGTACGGGGGCCAACGTCCTGACTTTC. Protein product: CAVRGTGANVLTF. The variable domain in full, completed from reference TRBV15 and TRBJ2-6, reads DAMVIQNPRYQVTQFGKPVTLSCSQTLNHNVMYWYQQKSSQAPKLLFHYYDKDFNNEADTPDNFQSRRPNTSFCFLDIRSPGLGDTAMYLCAVRGTGANVLTFGAGSRLTVL.

V usage is TRBV4-1 and J usage is TRBJ1-2; no clear D gene. CDR1 and CDR2 (germline): MGHRA, YSYEKL. This CDR3 spans 15 amino acids. Trimming pared 1 base from V and 4 bases from J, leaving 13 bases between. As DNA, the CDR3 is TGCGCCAGCAGCCAAGTAGGTCAGAGGACCTATGGCTACACCTTC. It yields the protein CASSQVGQRTYGYTF.

This sequence joins TRBV2 and TRBJ2-5; 10 bases agree with TRBD2. CDR1 is SNHLY and CDR2 is FYNNEI in the germline V gene. This CDR3 spans 15 amino acids. V shed 5 bases, J shed 6 bases, and the junction held 9 bases outside the gene matches. Here the CDR3 reads CASSPPSGGQKTQYF. CDR3 DNA sequence: TGTGCCAGCAGTCCCCCTAGCGGGGGACAGAAGACCCAGTACTTC.

The genes are TRBV12-5 and TRBJ2-5, with D possibly being TRBD1 or TRBD2 (5 bases each). The CDR3 spans 13 residues. V was clipped by 7 bases and J by 2 bases, with 11 bases between them. CDR1 and CDR2 (germline): LGHNT, FRNRAP. In DNA form, the CDR3 reads TGTGCTAGTGTCCGGGGCCAACAAGAGACCCAGTACTTC. Its translation is CASVRGQQETQYF.